This paragraph reports one T cell receptor beta chain. Its antigen is undetermined. Target depth was 1 in 200,000 to 1 in 1 million T cells, about 10x per clonotype. Clones were read by immunoSEQ multiplex PCR, and TCRdb kept only the in-frame ones, dropping some. The sample comprises about 200,000 clones, more than 75% of which are singletons, and about an eighth rests with the top ten. These data come from a study of cytotoxic CD8 clonotypes in ibrutinib-treated CLL. Study results and caveats: Few clonotypes were public, and these shrank or held steady under treatment. Patients had baseline clonality above age-matched healthy donors, and this clonality moved with circulating CD8+ T-cell counts. Baseline levels were approached again at progression, after clonality had risen at ibrutinib response.

Trimming shortened V by 7 bases and J by 8 bases, and 19 bases separated the two germline ends. CDR1 MNHEY and CDR2 SVGAGI come from the germline V gene. The CDR3 sequence is 14 residues long. The source of this sequence is a human donor with chronic lymphocytic leukemia. The chain links TRBV6-5 to TRBJ2-3, with D maybe TRBD2 (5 bases). Sequenced material: PBMCs, taken after 12 months of ibrutinib treatment. CDR3 DNA: TGTGCCAGCAACTTGGGCGGCAGAGGGTCTACGCAGTATTTT. Residues: CASNLGGRGSTQYF.